In this sample, the clone carrying this TCR beta chain turned up a few times. Its specificity is unknown. The CDR3 is 16 residues long. The ends lost 5 bases at V and 8 bases at J; junction bases unmatched: 12. The germline CDR1 and CDR2 sequences are SGHAT and FQNNGV. TCR beta cDNA libraries included unique molecular identifiers. MiXCR, run by TCRdb on the PCR reads, gives a single entry per CDR3 protein. The table shows approximately 570,000 distinct CDR3 sequences, with roughly two fifths occurring only once. This record belongs to a study of post-analysis software for immune sequencing data. Study results and limitations: Higher frequency in patients than in controls was seen for about five TRBV segments, with TRBV5-6, TRBV5-1 and TRBV20-1 among them.

The chain employs TRBV11-2 and TRBJ2-1; 10 nucleotides line up with TRBD2. The sample was blood. The sequence was obtained from a girl under 18 with multiple sclerosis. CDR3 amino acids: CASSPGEREGLHEQFF. In nucleotides, the CDR3 is TGTGCCAGCAGCCCGGGGGAGCGGGAGGGCCTGCATGAGCAGTTCTTC.